This TCR beta chain was recorded in a study of T-cell reconstitution after alpha-beta-depleted transplantation in children listed by TCRdb under 2016. Study-level background: Using TCR repertoire profiling, the study followed T-cell immune reconstitution in a quantitative way in children after TCRalphabeta/CD19-depleted allogeneic hematopoietic cell transplantation. Results and caveats for the whole study, not just this receptor: In some patients, high TCRbeta diversity at day 60 was attributed to recipient T cells and intrathymic progenitors that had survived conditioning. Over the following months the frequencies of hyperexpanded clones went down, and after one year T-cell counts and TCRbeta diversity were mostly credited to newly produced T cells. The apparently early alphabetaT-cell count recovery about two months after transplant was reportedly dependent on only several hundred rapidly expanded clones derived from non-depleted graft cells.

The meaning of the sample's treatment or condition label: allogeneic hematopoietic cell transplantation with graft depleted of TCRalphabeta T cells and CD19 B cells. Transplant recipients were children who received TCRalphabeta/CD19-depleted allogeneic hematopoietic cell grafts. For CDR1 and CDR2, the germline V gene lists SGHRS and YFSETQ. V is pared back by 0 bases and J by 0 bases, with 7 bases lying between the germline termini. Including the terminal cysteine and phenylalanine, the CDR3 comprises 14 residues. The entry retains the CDR3 DNA only, 42 bases that are in frame from base 1. Library prep was done by PCR. The instrument was an Illumina HiSeq 2500. TCR libraries were prepared with molecular barcoding, using unique molecular identifiers to normalize TCRbeta repertoire quantification. TCRdb ran its own pipeline on the public reads, namely fastp trimming at Q25 and MiXCR clone calling, and kept in-frame beta chains. One record per CDR3 amino acid sequence lists the most common genes and DNA. This sample gives about 980,000 distinct CDR3 sequences in total; roughly 29% of them show up just once. Clones ranked in the top ten supply roughly 28% of the sample.

This clonotype occurred a few times. The specificity of this receptor is unknown. The input lacks base qualities; no much larger clone sits a single base away. Rearrangement joined TRBV5-1 to TRBJ2-7; confidence is insufficient to name the D gene. This receptor was obtained from a boy under two years old who had a stem cell transplant for SCID, so the T cells may come from the graft donor. Sequenced here: PBMCs, mostly from graft donor cells, sampled 360 days after TCRalphabeta/CD19-depleted stem cell transplant. The DNA sequence is TGCGCCAGCAGCTTGGAGGACGGCTCCTACGAGCAGTACTTC. Translated, this gives CASSLEDGSYEQYF.